A single sample gave rise to the 20 T cell receptor beta chains below, sequenced in a study of CD8 T cells in ankylosing spondylitis. TCRdb passed the 5' RACE reads through MiXCR, listing each CDR3 protein once. The data show some 140,000 distinct CDR3 sequences, about 7.3% seen once. The sample taken for sequencing was blood, either unsorted or a sorted T cell fraction (not recorded which). Receptor source: a female donor with ankylosing spondylitis or in good health (not recorded which).

This clonotype was counted many times. The gene calls are TRBV5-5 and TRBJ2-5, with D perhaps matching TRBD1 (5 bases). CDR3 length equals 13 residues. V shed 1 base and J shed 2 bases, with 6 bases lying between them. The germline CDR1 and CDR2 sequences are SGHKS and YYEKEE (reference sequence). CDR3: CASSLHRQETQYF. CDR3 coding DNA: TGTGCCAGCAGCTTGCACAGGCAAGAGACCCAGTACTTC.

Remarks on this clonotype: This may stem from a read error, because a much larger clone lies one nucleotide away. This rearrangement joins TRBV20-1 to TRBJ2-1; D is possibly TRBD1 (5 bases). Germline V gene lookup returns CDR1 DFQATT and CDR2 SNEGSKA (reference sequence). Trimming shortened V by 1 base and J by 8 bases, and 15 bases separated the two germline ends. The CDR3 spans 14 residues. CDR3 protein: CSARALDMVDEQFF. The CDR3 bases are TGCAGTGCTAGAGCTTTGGACATGGTTGATGAGCAGTTCTTC.

At least ten counts were recorded for this clonotype. This rearrangement joins TRBV12-3 or TRBV12-4 to TRBJ1-1; the D is unclear. This CDR3 spans 14 amino acids. Trimming took 1 base from V and 1 from J, leaving 7 bases between them. CDR3 residues: CASSLGLRNTEAFF. Written as DNA, the CDR3 is TGTGCCAGCAGTTTAGGGCTAAGGAACACTGAAGCTTTCTTT.

This clonotype was recorded many times. This sequence joins TRBV7-2 and TRBJ1-2; no clear D gene. Germline values: CDR1 SGHTA, CDR2 FQGNSA. The V gene lost 2 bases and the J gene lost 2 bases, with 12 bases spanning the gap. CDR3 length equals 15 residues. The CDR3 loop is CASSLRVPDNYGYTF. The CDR3 DNA sequence: TGTGCCAGCAGCTTACGGGTCCCCGACAACTATGGCTACACCTTC.

This clonotype turned up a few times. The rearrangement links TRBV19 to TRBJ2-2, with unresolved D. The germline V gene encodes CDR1 LNHDA and CDR2 SQIVND (reference sequence). Trimming removed 5 bases from V and 6 bases from J, with 10 bases in between. The CDR3 runs 13 residues. The CDR3 loop is CASSPHTSGELFF. CDR3 nucleotides: TGTGCCAGTAGTCCCCACACATCCGGGGAGCTGTTTTTT.

The sample holds many counts of this clonotype. The chain uses TRBV29-1 and TRBJ1-1; no definite D call. This CDR3 spans 11 amino acids. Germline values: CDR1 SQVTM, CDR2 ANQGSEA. Trimming stripped 5 bases from V and 3 bases from J, with 7 bases between. CDR3 nucleotides: TGCAGCGTTCAGGATGACACTGAAGCTTTCTTT. It codes for CSVQDDTEAFF.

The gene calls are TRBV18 and TRBJ1-1, with D perhaps TRBD1 (5 bases). From germline, CDR1 is KGHSH and CDR2 LQKENI. CDR3 length: 16 residues. Trimming removed 1 base from V and 4 bases from J, with 16 bases in between. The CDR3 nucleotides are TGTGCCAGCTCACCACGTGGACAAGGACGATTCACTGAAGCTTTCTTT. Translating gives CASSPRGQGRFTEAFF.

The rearrangement joins TRBV30 to TRBJ2-2; possible D gene TRBD2, 5 bases. The V gene lost 1 base and the J gene lost 0 bases, with 6 bases spanning the gap. Germline CDR1 and CDR2: GTSNPN and SVGIG (reference sequence). CDR3 length equals 14 residues. This CDR3 reads CAWSAGTNTGELFF. The CDR3, as DNA: TGTGCCTGGAGTGCGGGGACGAACACCGGGGAGCTGTTTTTT.

In its sample, this clonotype was seen many times. This chain uses TRBV12-3 or TRBV12-4 with TRBJ1-4; maybe TRBD1 (5 bases). V lost 4 bases to trimming and J lost 1 base, with 10 bases between them. CDR3 size: 15 residues. CDR3 nucleotide sequence: TGTGCCAGCAGTTACTCCACAGGAACTAATGAAAAACTGTTTTTT. It is translated as CASSYSTGTNEKLFF.

This clonotype has a count of ten or more. This chain connects TRBV9 to TRBJ2-1; 10 bases align to TRBD2. Germline lookup yields CDR1 SGDLS and CDR2 YYNGEE. The CDR3 has 15 residues. The trim removed 4 bases at V and 5 bases at J, leaving 6 bases unmatched. The CDR3 region is CASSSAGGTNNEQFF. The CDR3 DNA is TGTGCCAGCAGCTCAGCGGGGGGGACCAACAATGAGCAGTTCTTC.

Of note for this clonotype: This may arise from a read error, as a much more abundant clone is one base away. The genes are TRBV7-2 and TRBJ2-3, with D uncertain. Between the trimmed V and J ends, which lost 2 bases and 1 base, there was a span of 10 bases. The CDR3 is 15 amino acids. Germline V lookup: CDR1 SGHTA, CDR2 FQGNSA. CDR3 nucleotides: TGTGCCAGCAGCTTAAGTGCTGTCCGCACAGATACGCAGTATTTT. Residues: CASSLSAVRTDTQYF.

This clonotype was seen repeatedly, ten times or more. The rearrangement uses TRBV29-1 and TRBJ1-1; D might be TRBD1 (5 bases). The V end was cut by 7 bases, the J end by 0 bases, with 15 bases between. Germline V lookup: CDR1 SQVTM, CDR2 ANQGSEA. The CDR3 extends over 14 amino acids. CDR3 region: CSAGGGGMNTEAFF. The CDR3 DNA is TGCAGCGCCGGGGGAGGCGGTATGAACACTGAAGCTTTCTTT.

V gene TRBV25-1 combines with J gene TRBJ1-1, with D possibly being TRBD1 (5 bases). CDR3 length equals 14 residues. CDR1 and CDR2 (germline): MGHDK, SYGVNS. V lost 3 bases, J lost 10 bases, and 18 bases lay in between. The CDR3 loop reads CASSDTGGSLGAFF. As DNA, the CDR3 is TGTGCCAGCAGTGATACCGGGGGAAGCCTTGGAGCTTTCTTT.

This clonotype was counted at least ten times. The chain recombines TRBV5-1 with TRBJ2-3; TRBD2 agrees at 7 bases. This CDR3 is built from 16 residues. The trim removed 0 bases at V and 2 bases at J, leaving 6 bases unmatched. Germline-derived CDR1 and CDR2 are SGHRS and YFSETQ. The CDR3 DNA is TGCGCCAGCAGCTTGGGTTCTAGCGGCACCACAGATACGCAGTATTTT. This sequence encodes CASSLGSSGTTDTQYF.

Remarks on this clonotype: This may be a read error, as it is one base from a much larger clone. The chain combines TRBV4-2 with TRBJ2-1; 7 bases fit TRBD2. Per germline, CDR1 LGHNA and CDR2 YNFKEQ. Trimming took 0 bases from V and 9 from J; bases not matched to a gene: 11. CDR3 length: 16 amino acids. CDR3 DNA sequence: TGTGCCAGCAGCCAAGAGCTAGCGGTGGGGCTCCGTGAGCAGTTCTTC. Translating gives CASSQELAVGLREQFF.

This clonotype was recorded many times. This chain joins TRBV12-3 or TRBV12-4 and TRBJ1-2; 7 bases fit TRBD1. With 6 bases clipped from V and 4 bases from J, the junction kept 11 bases outside the gene matches. The CDR3 covers 15 residues. CDR3 DNA sequence: TGTGCCAGCAGCCCCCGACAGGGAACCTCCTATGGCTACACCTTC. Its translation: CASSPRQGTSYGYTF.

The table lists this clonotype with many counts. J is TRBJ2-2 and V is TRBV27, with TRBD1 matching 7 bases. The J segment lost 0 bases and the V segment lost 6 bases, leaving 7 bases of the junction unmatched. Germline V gene sequence: CDR1 MNHEY, CDR2 SMNVEV (reference sequence). The CDR3 is 16 residues long. CDR3 protein: CASRKRGTANTGELFF. The CDR3, as DNA: TGTGCCAGCAGAAAAAGGGGGACAGCGAACACCGGGGAGCTGTTTTTT.

The sample holds a few counts of this clonotype. One end of the junction is discordant with germline, which a read error may explain. The genes are TRBV12-3 or TRBV12-4 and TRBJ1-2; 7 bases map to TRBD1. CDR3 length equals 13 residues. CDR3 in DNA: TGTGCCAGCAGTTCTCAGGGACAGCCCCTCCAAGCCTTC. Translating gives CASSSQGQPLQAF.

This clonotype was seen ten or more times. The chain links TRBV10-3 to TRBJ1-3; D is unresolved. Germline V gene sequence: CDR1 ENHRY, CDR2 SYGVKD. Trimming stripped 2 bases from V and 1 base from J, with 9 bases between. CDR3 length equals 15 residues. The DNA of the CDR3 is TGTGCCATCAGTGAGGGACCGAGATCTGGAAACACCATATATTTT. Amino acid sequence: CAISEGPRSGNTIYF.

This clonotype was observed many times. The rearrangement joins TRBV3-1 to TRBJ1-1; tentatively, D is TRBD1 (6 bases). This CDR3 is 14 amino acids long. V lost 1 base and J lost 4, with 10 bases in between. Germline-derived CDR1 and CDR2 are LGHDT and YNNKEL (reference sequence). The DNA for the CDR3 is TGTGCCAGCAGCCAAGGGGGGGCGGGCACTGAAGCTTTCTTT. Protein sequence: CASSQGGAGTEAFF.